A single sample gave rise to the 15 T cell receptor beta chains below, sequenced in a study of regulatory dendritic cells for organ transplantation. Here immunoSEQ multiplex PCR was the method, and the copy in TCRdb shows in-frame clones only, minus some. The sample consists of 25,000 to 30,000 clones, 82% of them appearing once. Sequencing used naive CD8+ T cells from blood. The sample's subset: CD45RA+ naive T cells. The receptors stem from a human donor in good health.

This clone was seen a few times. The genes are TRBV2 and TRBJ2-3; 7 bases fit TRBD1. The germline V gene encodes CDR1 SNHLY and CDR2 FYNNEI. J gave up 4 bases and V 3 bases, and 16 bases lay outside the gene matches. The CDR3 is made up of 18 amino acids. For the CDR3, the DNA is TGTGCCAGCAGTGAGACAGGGAGATACTCCCGAGGTGCAGATACGCAGTATTTT. Amino acids: CASSETGRYSRGADTQYF.

This clone was observed a single time. The chain couples TRBV10-3 to TRBJ2-7; the match to TRBD2 covers 9 bases. In germline, CDR1 is ENHRY, CDR2 SYGVKD. V lost 2 bases and J lost 1; bases outside the gene matches: 6. The CDR3 length is 16 residues. The CDR3 DNA sequence: TGTGCCATCAGTGAGCCAGCTACTAGCGGGTCCTACGAGCAGTACTTC. The encoded protein is CAISEPATSGSYEQYF.

In regard to this clone: At one end the junction does not follow the germline gene, possibly because of a read error. The chain joins TRBV7-9 to TRBJ2-1, with 9 bases lining up with TRBD2. Germline V gene data show CDR1 as SEHNR and CDR2 as FQNEAQ (reference sequence). This CDR3 is 12 amino acids long. CDR3 sequence (DNA): TGTGCCAGCAGCCTCGGAGTAGCGGGGGCCCTCTTC. Amino acids: CASSLGVAGALF.

The V gene is TRBV7-9, the J gene TRBJ2-7; 12 nucleotides agree with TRBD2. CDR1 and CDR2 (germline): SEHNR, FQNEAQ (reference sequence). V dropped 5 bases and J dropped 0; count of bases not matched to a gene: 5. The CDR3 extends over 16 amino acids. The CDR3 bases are TGTGCCAGCAGCCCGGGGACTAGCGGGTTCTCCTACGAGCAGTACTTC. Translation gives CASSPGTSGFSYEQYF.

The chain links TRBV4-2 to TRBJ2-1, with D hard to call. In germline, CDR1 is LGHNA, CDR2 YNFKEQ. This CDR3 spans 16 amino acids. Trimming shortened V by 4 bases and J by 3 bases, and 16 bases separated the two germline ends. The CDR3 region has the DNA TGTGCCAGCAGCCTCCGCCACGAGGCCATCTACAATGAGCAGTTCTTC. This encodes CASSLRHEAIYNEQFF.

V usage is TRBV6-4 and J usage is TRBJ2-5, with TRBD2 as a possible D gene (6 bases). The DNA end is a closer match to TRBJ2-7, so the J assignment may be wrong. Germline V gives CDR1 MRHNA, CDR2 SNTAGT. This CDR3 has 15 amino acids. The CDR3 loop is CASSDSGGDPYEQYF. Here the CDR3 DNA reads TGTGCCAGCAGTGACTCAGGAGGGGACCCCTACGAGCAGTACTTC.

The V call is TRBV5-6, the J call TRBJ2-2; D is possibly TRBD1 (6 bases). Germline V gene data show CDR1 as SGHDT and CDR2 as YYEEEE. This CDR3 region has 16 residues. Between the trimmed V and J ends, which lost 0 bases and 6 bases, there was a span of 15 bases. DNA for the CDR3: TGTGCCAGCAGCTTGGTCGAACAGGGTTCCGCCGGGGAGCTGTTTTTT. Its translation is CASSLVEQGSAGELFF. Full variable domain (rest looked up from reference TRBV5-6 and TRBJ2-2): DAGVTQSPTHLIKTRGQQVTLRCSPKSGHDTVSWYQQALGQGPQFIFQYYEEEERQRGNFPDRFSGHQFPNYSSELNVNALLLGDSALYLCASSLVEQGSAGELFFGEGSRLTVL.

This chain connects TRBV4-1 to TRBJ2-2, with D unresolved. CDR1 MGHRA and CDR2 YSYEKL come from the germline V gene. There are 17 residues in the CDR3. Between the trimmed V and J ends, which lost 0 bases and 1 base, there was a span of 12 bases. DNA for the CDR3: TGCGCCAGCAGCCAAGATGTAAGTGGCGGGAACACCGGGGAGCTGTTTTTT. Translating gives CASSQDVSGGNTGELFF.

The V call is TRBV27, the J call TRBJ2-3; D is perhaps TRBD2 (6 bases). CDR1 MNHEY and CDR2 SMNVEV come from the germline V gene (reference sequence). This CDR3 comprises 16 residues. The V gene lost 1 base and the J gene lost 2 bases, with 13 bases spanning the gap. CDR3 DNA sequence: TGTGCCAGCAGTTTATGGGGGACTGGACTCACAGATACGCAGTATTTT. This codes for CASSLWGTGLTDTQYF.

This rearrangement joins TRBV7-8 to TRBJ1-1; 7 bases map to TRBD1. This CDR3 contains 13 residues. Germline-derived CDR1 and CDR2 are SGHVS and FQNEAQ. With 1 base clipped from V and 7 bases from J, the junction kept 3 bases outside the gene matches. CDR3 sequence (DNA): TGTGCCAGCAGCTTAGAAAGGACAGGTGAAGCTTTCTTT. Translated: CASSLERTGEAFF.

The chain has TRBV2 and TRBJ2-5; D might be TRBD1 (6 bases). CDR1 is SNHLY, CDR2 FYNNEI, per germline. The germline V and J ends were trimmed by 5 bases and 5 bases, with 21 bases remaining between them. This CDR3 comprises 16 residues. CDR3: CASSPAGQYTRETQYF. The CDR3 bases are TGTGCCAGCAGTCCAGCCGGACAGTATACGAGGGAGACCCAGTACTTC.

The J gene is TRBJ2-7, the V gene TRBV9; the D gene is possibly TRBD1 (5 bases). V was cut by 0 bases and J by 7 bases, with 11 bases left in between. The germline V gene encodes CDR1 SGDLS and CDR2 YYNGEE. The CDR3 loop spans 13 amino acids. CDR3 in amino acids: CASSVAGAGEQYF. In DNA, the CDR3 is TGTGCCAGCAGCGTAGCTGGGGCAGGAGAGCAGTACTTC.

The gene calls are TRBV29-1 and TRBJ2-2; possibly TRBD1 for D (5 bases). The CDR3 covers 13 residues. Trimming removed 6 bases from V and 1 base from J, with 9 bases in between. Looked up from germline, CDR1 is SQVTM and CDR2 is ANQGSEA. The CDR3 loop is CSVLRENTGELFF. The CDR3 coding sequence is TGCAGCGTCCTCAGGGAGAACACCGGGGAGCTGTTTTTT.

The chain recombines TRBV10-3 with TRBJ1-5; TRBD1 is a possible D gene (5 bases). The CDR3 covers 13 residues. The V end was cut by 11 bases, the J end by 1 base, with 12 bases between. Germline assignment: CDR1 ENHRY and CDR2 SYGVKD. In DNA, the CDR3 is TGTGCCTCGGGGGAGGCGAGCAATCAGCCCCAGCATTTT. Translated: CASGEASNQPQHF.

This sequence joins TRBV7-9 and TRBJ2-1; 15 bases match TRBD2. V shed 5 bases and J 7 bases; nucleotides not matched to a gene: 3. Germline V gene data show CDR1 as SEHNR and CDR2 as FQNEAQ (reference sequence). The CDR3 runs 15 residues. In DNA form, the CDR3 reads TGTGCCAGCAGCGGACTAGCGGGGGGGGAAAATGAGCAGTTCTTC. Translating gives CASSGLAGGENEQFF.